The 27 T cell receptor beta chains in this list originate from one sample, sequenced in a study of CD8+ T cells in alopecia areata. Extracted RNA was reverse transcribed, and the resulting cDNA served as sequencing template. Assay: immunoSEQ multiplex PCR; the TCRdb copy retains only in-frame clones and omits some. The sample carries about 160,000 clones, more than 45% recorded once. Sequencing was done on a sample of CD4+ T cells sorted from blood. These receptors were collected from a human donor with alopecia areata.

Note on this clone: It may be a read error: a sequence one base away is much more abundant. The rearrangement joins TRBV28 to TRBJ2-7, with a possible D match to TRBD1 (6 bases). Between the trimmed V and J ends, which lost 6 bases and 3 bases, there was a span of 9 bases. CDR1 is MDHEN, CDR2 SYDVKM, per germline. The CDR3 totals 12 residues. The CDR3 nucleotides are TGTGCCAGCAGCCCACAGGGCTACGAGCAGTACTTC. Amino acid sequence: CASSPQGYEQYF. Using reference TRBV28 and TRBJ2-7 for the parts outside the CDR3, the full variable domain is DVKVTQSSRYLVKRTGEKVFLECVQDMDHENMFWYRQDPGLGLRLIYFSYDVKMKEKGDIPEGYSVSREKKERFSLILESASTNQTSMYLCASSPQGYEQYFGPGTRLTVT.

This clone was seen only a few times. This sequence joins TRBV27 and TRBJ2-7; D unclear. V lost 5 bases, J lost 0 bases, and 11 bases lay in between. This CDR3 has 14 amino acids. The germline V gene has CDR1 MNHEY and CDR2 SMNVEV (reference sequence). CDR3 DNA sequence: TGTGCCAGCAGTCCCAACTACAACTCCTACGAGCAGTACTTC. It is translated as CASSPNYNSYEQYF.

The chain couples TRBV4-1 to TRBJ2-4; D assignment may be TRBD1 or TRBD2 (6 bases each). Germline CDR1 reads MGHRA; CDR2 reads YSYEKL. Trimming cost V 0 bases and J 0 bases, with 12 bases left between them. The CDR3 is 17 residues long. The chain's CDR3 is CASSQEGGSLAKNIQYF. The CDR3 DNA reads TGCGCCAGCAGCCAAGAGGGGGGCTCTCTAGCCAAAAACATTCAGTACTTC.

The table lists this clone with a few counts. The chain couples TRBV5-1 to TRBJ1-5; TRBD1 might be the D (5 bases). Germline V gene sequence: CDR1 SGHRS, CDR2 YFSETQ. The CDR3 is 14 amino acids. The germline V and J ends were trimmed by 4 bases and 1 base, with 9 bases remaining between them. The CDR3 sequence: CASSRGDSNQPQHF. CDR3 DNA sequence: TGCGCCAGCAGCCGGGGGGACAGCAATCAGCCCCAGCATTTT.

The V gene is TRBV5-1, the J gene TRBJ2-1, with TRBD2 matching 7 bases. This CDR3 is 15 amino acids long. Germline trimming cut 3 bases from V and 2 bases from J; bases unmatched to any gene: 5. The V gene's germline CDR1 is SGHRS and CDR2 YFSETQ. CDR3 bases: TGCGCCAGCAGCTGGAGGACTAGTCCCTACAATGAGCAGTTCTTC. It codes for CASSWRTSPYNEQFF.

This rearrangement joins TRBV5-1 to TRBJ2-7; D possibly corresponds to TRBD2 (6 bases). This CDR3 has 16 residues. CDR1 is SGHRS and CDR2 is YFSETQ in the germline V gene. V lost 3 bases to trimming and J lost 0 bases, with 16 bases between them. The CDR3 here is CASSSPLAMGSYEQYF. In DNA, the CDR3 is TGCGCCAGCAGCTCCCCCCTAGCGATGGGCTCCTACGAGCAGTACTTC.

The chain combines TRBV7-9 with TRBJ2-1; 14 bases map to TRBD2. Germline CDR1 SEHNR, CDR2 FQNEAQ (reference sequence). Trimming removed 6 bases from V and 0 bases from J; junction bases left unmatched: 7. CDR3 length equals 18 residues. CDR3 DNA: TGTGCCAGCAGACCCCCGGGGACTAGCGGGAGCTCCTACAATGAGCAGTTCTTC. Its protein is CASRPPGTSGSSYNEQFF.

The chain has TRBV6-5 and TRBJ2-5; D not certain. The CDR3 is 13 amino acids. Trimming pared 2 bases from V and 2 bases from J, leaving 6 bases between. CDR1 is MNHEY, CDR2 SVGAGI, per germline. CDR3 sequence: CASSYGTQETQYF. The DNA of the CDR3 is TGTGCCAGCAGTTACGGTACGCAAGAGACCCAGTACTTC.

The V and J genes are TRBV29-1 and TRBJ2-7; 7 positions match TRBD1. Germline lookup yields CDR1 SQVTM and CDR2 ANQGSEA. The CDR3 totals 14 residues. J lost 3 bases, V lost 7 bases, and 12 bases had no gene match. CDR3 sequence (DNA): TGCAGCGCAATCGAGGGGGCGGAGGTCTACGAGCAGTACTTC. This gives the protein CSAIEGAEVYEQYF.

The gene calls are TRBV15 and TRBJ2-5; 7 nucleotides match TRBD1. Per the germline V gene, CDR1 is LNHNV and CDR2 is YYDKDF (reference sequence). CDR3 length equals 16 residues. The V gene end was trimmed by 6 bases and the J gene end by 3 bases; junction bases not matched to a gene: 13. CDR3 nucleotide sequence: TGTGCCACCAGGGATGGGACAGATCAGGTTAAAGAGACCCAGTACTTC. Its translation is CATRDGTDQVKETQYF.

This clone came up a few times. This rearrangement joins TRBV12-5 to TRBJ2-1; no clear D. Germline V lookup: CDR1 LGHNT, CDR2 FRNRAP. The CDR3 length is 12 residues. Trimming removed 4 bases at V and 9 bases at J, with 10 bases between. This CDR3 is CASGWPGGEQFF. DNA for the CDR3: TGTGCTAGTGGTTGGCCTGGTGGTGAGCAGTTCTTC. The complete variable domain, with remaining parts taken from reference TRBV12-5 and TRBJ2-1, reads DARVTQTPRHKVTEMGQEVTMRCQPILGHNTVFWYRQTMMQGLELLAYFRNRAPLDDSGMPKDRFSAEMPDATLATLKIQPSEPRDSAVYFCASGWPGGEQFFGPGTRLTVL.

The chain employs TRBV28 and TRBJ2-1; TRBD2 aligns across 8 bases. This CDR3 is 14 amino acids long. V lost 6 bases to trimming and J lost 4 bases; unmatched junction nucleotides: 5. The V gene's germline CDR1 is MDHEN and CDR2 SYDVKM. This CDR3 is CASRDGRGYNEQFF. Written as DNA, the CDR3 is TGTGCCAGCAGGGACGGGAGGGGGTACAATGAGCAGTTCTTC.

The chain couples TRBV29-1 to TRBJ2-7; 7 bases match TRBD1. The V gene end was trimmed by 7 bases and the J gene end by 4 bases; junction bases not matched to a gene: 4. Looked up from germline, CDR1 is SQVTM and CDR2 is ANQGSEA. The CDR3 consists of 11 residues. The CDR3 bases are TGCAGCGGACAGGGAACATACGAGCAGTACTTC. The encoded protein is CSGQGTYEQYF.

This clone was recorded a few times. This chain links TRBV29-1 with TRBJ2-1; D is perhaps TRBD2 (5 bases). The CDR3 sequence is 14 residues long. V lost 4 bases, J lost 0 bases, and 10 bases lay in between. CDR1 SQVTM and CDR2 ANQGSEA come from the germline V gene. The CDR3 region is CSVAIGSSYNEQFF. The DNA of the CDR3 is TGCAGCGTTGCGATAGGGAGCTCCTACAATGAGCAGTTCTTC.

This clone was observed a few times. The V and J genes are TRBV30 and TRBJ2-7, with TRBD2 as a possible D gene (5 bases). Trimming took 0 bases from V and 6 from J, leaving 12 bases between them. The CDR3 consists of 13 residues. Germline V gene sequence: CDR1 GTSNPN, CDR2 SVGIG (reference sequence). The CDR3 nucleotides read TGTGCCTGGAGTGTATCTGGCGGGCTCGAGCAGTACTTC. It yields the protein CAWSVSGGLEQYF.

The chain has TRBV5-1 and TRBJ2-5, with 7 bases aligning to TRBD2. The V gene end was trimmed by 2 bases and the J gene end by 1 base; junction bases not matched to a gene: 8. Germline CDR1 SGHRS, CDR2 YFSETQ. The CDR3 covers 16 residues. In DNA, the CDR3 is TGCGCCAGCAGCTTCACTCTAGCGGCCTCCCAAGAGACCCAGTACTTC. This translates into CASSFTLAASQETQYF.

This chain links TRBV4-2 with TRBJ1-2, with no clear D. Germline CDR1 LGHNA, CDR2 YNFKEQ. The V and J ends lost 1 base and 3 bases respectively, with 18 bases between them. The CDR3 is made up of 17 amino acids. For the CDR3, the DNA is TGTGCCAGCAGCCAAGCGACCCGTCCTGGGCGACACTATGGCTACACCTTC. It translates to CASSQATRPGRHYGYTF.

The chain has TRBV28 and TRBJ2-5, with 8 positions matching TRBD1. The CDR3 is 13 amino acids. The germline CDR1 and CDR2 sequences are MDHEN and SYDVKM. The trim removed 6 bases at V and 5 bases at J, leaving 5 bases unmatched. CDR3 nucleotides: TGTGCCAGCAGACGACAGGGGAGTGAGACCCAGTACTTC. Translation gives CASRRQGSETQYF.

J is TRBJ1-2 and V is TRBV5-6; D possibly corresponds to TRBD1 (5 bases). The CDR3 sequence is 15 residues long. V shed 4 bases and J shed 1 base, with 14 bases lying between them. Germline CDR1 is SGHDT and CDR2 is YYEEEE. The CDR3 coding sequence is TGTGCCAGCAGCGTGGGACCCTCGGTTAACTATGGCTACACCTTC. Its protein product is CASSVGPSVNYGYTF.

This clone came up a few times. This chain joins TRBV15 and TRBJ1-1; 9 bases fit TRBD1. Germline lookup yields CDR1 LNHNV and CDR2 YYDKDF (reference sequence). J gave up 4 bases and V 2 bases, and 5 bases lay outside the gene matches. The CDR3 has 15 residues. The CDR3 sequence is CATSRSNRGPTEAFF. The CDR3 bases are TGTGCCACCAGCAGATCCAACAGGGGGCCCACTGAAGCTTTCTTT.

The V call is TRBV29-1, the J call TRBJ1-2; 9 nucleotides align to TRBD1. Germline V lookup: CDR1 SQVTM, CDR2 ANQGSEA. CDR3 length: 12 residues. The trim removed 7 bases at V and 4 bases at J, leaving 4 bases unmatched. The CDR3 here is CSGWTGVYGYTF. The CDR3 DNA is TGCAGCGGGTGGACAGGGGTCTATGGCTACACCTTC. The full variable domain, in which reference TRBV29-1 and TRBJ1-2 provide the parts outside the CDR3, is SAVISQKPSRDICQRGTSLTIQCQVDSQVTMMFWYRQQPGQSLTLIATANQGSEATYESGFVIDKFPISRPNLTFSTLTVSNMSPEDSSIYLCSGWTGVYGYTFGSGTRLTVV.

This clone came up a few times. The chain has TRBV19 and TRBJ1-5; D remains ambiguous. V lost 8 bases and J 4 bases, leaving 3 bases between the germline ends. The CDR3 covers 10 residues. Germline-derived CDR1 and CDR2 are LNHDA and SQIVND (reference sequence). CDR3 sequence reads: CASPNQPQHF. DNA of the CDR3: TGTGCCAGTCCAAATCAGCCCCAGCATTTT. The whole variable domain, filled in from reference TRBV19 and TRBJ1-5, reads DGGITQSPKYLFRKEGQNVTLSCEQNLNHDAMYWYRQDPGQGLRLIYYSQIVNDFQKGDIAEGYSVSREKKESFPLTVTSAQKNPTAFYLCASPNQPQHFGDGTRLSIL.

The chain employs TRBV28 and TRBJ2-5; 9 nucleotides line up with TRBD2. With V trimmed by 6 bases and J by 5 bases, 16 bases remained unmatched. This CDR3 is built from 17 residues. Germline CDR1 reads MDHEN; CDR2 reads SYDVKM. The CDR3 sequence: CASSPLRAGGRSETQYF. The CDR3, as DNA: TGTGCCAGCAGCCCCCTCCGGGCGGGAGGGCGGAGTGAGACCCAGTACTTC.

The chain employs TRBV4-1 and TRBJ2-7, with D unresolved. CDR3 length equals 12 residues. Trimming removed 5 bases from V and 5 bases from J, with 10 bases in between. Germline CDR1 and CDR2: MGHRA and YSYEKL. The CDR3 nucleotides are TGCGCCAGCAGCGCTAGTCCCCACGAGCAGTACTTC. This translates into CASSASPHEQYF.

The J gene is TRBJ2-7, the V gene TRBV7-9, with no clear D. V was trimmed by 1 base and J by 0 bases, leaving 4 bases between them. The germline CDR1 and CDR2 sequences are SEHNR and FQNEAQ (reference sequence). This CDR3 comprises 13 residues. The CDR3 DNA follows: TGTGCCAGCAGCTTAGACTTCTCCTACGAGCAGTACTTC. It is translated as CASSLDFSYEQYF.

A single count supports this clone. The rearrangement joins TRBV27 to TRBJ2-3; tentatively, D is TRBD1 (7 bases). The CDR3 has 13 amino acids. V lost 6 bases to trimming and J lost 6 bases, with 13 bases between them. Germline V gene sequence: CDR1 MNHEY, CDR2 SMNVEV (reference sequence). CDR3 amino acids: CASSPTGRDTQYF. In nucleotides, the CDR3 is TGTGCCAGCAGCCCGACAGGGAGGGATACGCAGTATTTT.

V and J are TRBV27 and TRBJ2-1; D remains ambiguous. The CDR3 has 14 residues. Per germline, CDR1 MNHEY and CDR2 SMNVEV (reference sequence). V shed 0 bases and J shed 5 bases, with 8 bases lying between them. CDR3: CASSLSTLNNEQFF. The CDR3 region has the DNA TGTGCCAGCAGTTTATCTACCCTGAACAATGAGCAGTTCTTC.